This T cell receptor (beta chain) came from a study of blood T cell repertoires in COVID-19. Trimming took 6 bases from V and 5 from J, leaving 19 bases between them. The CDR3 totals 16 residues. Germline CDR1 is KGHSH and CDR2 is LQKENI. TCRdb keeps only in-frame clones here, not all; method: immunoSEQ multiplex PCR. The sample yields roughly 250,000 clones, about 89% seen once. The TCR comes from a man aged 40-55 years who had recovered from COVID-19. The sequenced material came from peripheral blood. V and J are TRBV18 and TRBJ2-2, with D tentatively TRBD1 (6 bases). The chain's CDR3 is CASSPQGGSVTGELFF. In DNA form, the CDR3 reads TGTGCCAGCTCCCCCCAAGGGGGATCCGTTACCGGGGAGCTGTTTTTT.